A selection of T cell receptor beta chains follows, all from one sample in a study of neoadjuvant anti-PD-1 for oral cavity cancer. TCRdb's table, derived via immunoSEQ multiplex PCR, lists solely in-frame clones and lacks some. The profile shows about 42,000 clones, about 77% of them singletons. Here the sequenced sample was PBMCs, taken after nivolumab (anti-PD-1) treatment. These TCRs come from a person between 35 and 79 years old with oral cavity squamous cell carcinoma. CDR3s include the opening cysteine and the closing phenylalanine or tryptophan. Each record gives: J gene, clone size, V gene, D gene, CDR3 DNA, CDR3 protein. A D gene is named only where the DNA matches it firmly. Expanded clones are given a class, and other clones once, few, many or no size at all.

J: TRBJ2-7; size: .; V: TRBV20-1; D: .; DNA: TGCAGTGCGCAAATGGGCGAGCAGTACTTC; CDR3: CSAQMGEQYF
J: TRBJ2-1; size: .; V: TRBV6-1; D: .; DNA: TGTGCCAGCAGATGGACACTAGGGGGTGAGCAGTTCTTC; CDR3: CASRWTLGGEQFF
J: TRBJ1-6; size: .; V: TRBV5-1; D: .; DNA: TGCGCCAGCAGCCCATCGGGCCTGGGGGCAGGATCACCCCTCCACTTT; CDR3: CASSPSGLGAGSPLHF
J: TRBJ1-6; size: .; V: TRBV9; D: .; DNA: TGTGCCAGCAGCGTAGCGCAGGATAATTCACCCCTCCACTTT; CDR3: CASSVAQDNSPLHF
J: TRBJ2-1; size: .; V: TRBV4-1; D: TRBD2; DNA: TGCGCCAGCAGCCAAGAGGGGGGACTAGCGGGCTCCTACAATGAGCAGTTCTTC; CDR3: CASSQEGGLAGSYNEQFF
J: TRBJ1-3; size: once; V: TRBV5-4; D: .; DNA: TGTGCCAGCAGCTTGGGGGGGGCGTCGGCAGGAAACACCATATATTTT; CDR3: CASSLGGASAGNTIYF
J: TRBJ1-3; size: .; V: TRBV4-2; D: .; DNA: TGTGCCAGCAGCCAAGAATTGGGAAATGCATTCTCTGGAAACACCATATATTTT; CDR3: CASSQELGNAFSGNTIYF
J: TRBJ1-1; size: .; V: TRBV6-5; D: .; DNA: TGTGCCAGCAGTCGGGGACGGCAGAACACTGAAGCTTTCTTT; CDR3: CASSRGRQNTEAFF
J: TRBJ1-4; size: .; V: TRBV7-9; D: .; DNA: TGTGCCAGCAGTCGCCGACAGAGGGATGAAAAACTGTTTTTT; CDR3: CASSRRQRDEKLFF
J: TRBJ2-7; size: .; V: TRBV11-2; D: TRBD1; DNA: TGTGCCAGCAGCTTAGACGGGACAGCCACCTACGAGCAGTACTTC; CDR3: CASSLDGTATYEQYF
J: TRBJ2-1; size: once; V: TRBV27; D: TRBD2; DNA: TGTGCCAGCAGTTTAAGGAGCGGGGGGCATAACGCCTACAATGAGCAGTTCTTC; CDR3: CASSLRSGGHNAYNEQFF
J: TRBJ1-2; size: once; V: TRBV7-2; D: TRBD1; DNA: TGTGCCAGCAGCTTAGACTCGGGGACAGCCGGAAACTATGGCTACACCTTC; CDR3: CASSLDSGTAGNYGYTF
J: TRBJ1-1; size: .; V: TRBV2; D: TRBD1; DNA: TGTGCCAGTCCTATGGGGGAAGGGGGCGAGGCTGAAGCTTTCTTT; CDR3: CASPMGEGGEAEAFF
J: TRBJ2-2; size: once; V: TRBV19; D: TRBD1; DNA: TGTGCCAGTAGGGCCCAGGGACAGGGGAACACCGGGGAGCTGTTTTTT; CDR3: CASRAQGQGNTGELFF
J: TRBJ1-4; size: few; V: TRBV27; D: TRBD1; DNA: TGTGCCAGCGGGTCGGGGACAGGGATTAATGAAAAACTGTTTTTT; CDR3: CASGSGTGINEKLFF
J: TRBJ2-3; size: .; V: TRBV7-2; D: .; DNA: TGTGCCAGCAGCCCTAGCACAGATACGCAGTATTTT; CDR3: CASSPSTDTQYF
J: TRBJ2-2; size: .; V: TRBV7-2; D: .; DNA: TGTGCCAGCAGCTTATTGGGACAGAACACCGGGGAGCTGTTTTTT; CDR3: CASSLLGQNTGELFF
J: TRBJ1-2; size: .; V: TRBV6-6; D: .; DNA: TGTGCCAGCAGTTACGGGGGGAAAGGGGGCTACACCTTC; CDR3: CASSYGGKGGYTF
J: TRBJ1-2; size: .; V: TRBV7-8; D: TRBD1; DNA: TGTGCCAGCAGCTTAGACGGACAGGGTACTGGCTACACCTTC; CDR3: CASSLDGQGTGYTF
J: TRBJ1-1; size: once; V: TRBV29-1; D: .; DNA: TGCAGCGTTAATTGGAACACTGAAGCTTTCTTT; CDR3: CSVNWNTEAFF
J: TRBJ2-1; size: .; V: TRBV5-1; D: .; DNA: TGCGCCAGCAGCTCGGACGGAACAAACTACAATGAGCAGTTCTTC; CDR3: CASSSDGTNYNEQFF
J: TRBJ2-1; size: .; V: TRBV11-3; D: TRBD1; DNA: TGTGCCAGCAGCTTCGGACAGGCGGGTAATGAGCAGTTCTTC; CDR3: CASSFGQAGNEQFF
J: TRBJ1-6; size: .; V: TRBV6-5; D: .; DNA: TGTGCCAGCGCTCTCGGGGGCGATAATTCACCCCTCCACTTT; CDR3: CASALGGDNSPLHF
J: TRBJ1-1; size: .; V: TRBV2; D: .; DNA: TGTGCCAGCAGGGGCCCTGAAGCTTTCTTT; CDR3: CASRGPEAFF
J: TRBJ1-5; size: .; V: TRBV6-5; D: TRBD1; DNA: TGTGCCACCCGACAGGGGACCGGGCAGCCCCAGCATTTT; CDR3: CATRQGTGQPQHF
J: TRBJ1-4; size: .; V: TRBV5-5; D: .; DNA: TGTGCCAGCAGCTTGGGGGACATCACCAATGAAAAACTGTTTTTT; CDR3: CASSLGDITNEKLFF
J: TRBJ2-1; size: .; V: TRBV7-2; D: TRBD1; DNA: TGTGCCAGCAGTCCGAACACAGGGGGTTCCTACAATGAGCAGTTCTTC; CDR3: CASSPNTGGSYNEQFF
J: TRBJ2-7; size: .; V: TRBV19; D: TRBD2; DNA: TGTGCCAGTAGTATAGCGCACGGAGCGGGGGGGCCCGAGCAGTACTTC; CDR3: CASSIAHGAGGPEQYF
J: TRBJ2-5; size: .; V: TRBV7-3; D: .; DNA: TGTGCCAGCAGCTTAGACGGAGGGAGAGGAGAGACCCAGTACTTC; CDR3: CASSLDGGRGETQYF
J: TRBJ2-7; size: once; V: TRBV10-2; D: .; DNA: TGCGCCAGCAGTAGCGGGCTTAGCTCCTACGAGCAGTACTTC; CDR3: CASSSGLSSYEQYF
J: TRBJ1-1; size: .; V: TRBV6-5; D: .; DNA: TGTGCCAGCAGCTTCTCCCGTCCCGTGACTGAAGCTTTCTTT; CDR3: CASSFSRPVTEAFF
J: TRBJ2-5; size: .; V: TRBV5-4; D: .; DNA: TGTGCCAGCAGCTTAAGCCAAGAGACCCAGTACTTC; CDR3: CASSLSQETQYF
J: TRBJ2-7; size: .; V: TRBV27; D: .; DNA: TGTGCCAGCAGTTTAAGCGGGTCCTACGAGCAGTACTTC; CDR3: CASSLSGSYEQYF
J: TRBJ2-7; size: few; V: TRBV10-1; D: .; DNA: TGCGCCAGCAGTGGGGGGTACGAGCAGTACTTC; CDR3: CASSGGYEQYF
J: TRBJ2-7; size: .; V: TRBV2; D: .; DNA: TGTGCCAGCAGTGAGGGCAGGGGAGTCTACGAGCAGTACTTC; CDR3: CASSEGRGVYEQYF
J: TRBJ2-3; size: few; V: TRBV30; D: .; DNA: TGTGCCTGGGGGTCCACAGATACGCAGTATTTT; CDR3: CAWGSTDTQYF
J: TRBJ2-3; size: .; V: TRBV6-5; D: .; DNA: TGTGCCAGCAGTTACGGTGGAGGGCGCGCTACGCAGTATTTT; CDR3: CASSYGGGRATQYF
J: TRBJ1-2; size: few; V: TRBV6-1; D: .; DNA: TGTGCCAGCAGTTCGGACACCCCAAACTATGGCTACACCTTC; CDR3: CASSSDTPNYGYTF
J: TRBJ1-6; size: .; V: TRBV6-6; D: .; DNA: TGTGCCAGCAGGTTGGGCGGCAATTCACCCCTCCACTTT; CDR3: CASRLGGNSPLHF
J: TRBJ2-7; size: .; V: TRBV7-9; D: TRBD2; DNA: TGTGCCAGCAGGGGGAGGGGACCGAGCGAGCAGTACTTC; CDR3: CASRGRGPSEQYF
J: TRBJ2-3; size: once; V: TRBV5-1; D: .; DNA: TGCGCCAGCAGCCCGGGGGACAGCACAGATACGCAGTATTTT; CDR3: CASSPGDSTDTQYF
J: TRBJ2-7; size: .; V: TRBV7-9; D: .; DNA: TGTGCCAGCAGCTTAGCGGGGCGCGGAAGCTCCTACGAGCAGTACTTC; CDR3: CASSLAGRGSSYEQYF
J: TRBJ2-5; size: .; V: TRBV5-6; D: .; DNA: TGTGCCAGCAGCCCTGGGACCCTCCGGCGGGAGACCCAGTACTTC; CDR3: CASSPGTLRRETQYF
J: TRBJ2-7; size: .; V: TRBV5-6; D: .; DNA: TGTGCCAGCAGCTTGGTAGGCAGCTCCTACGAGCAGTACTTC; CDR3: CASSLVGSSYEQYF
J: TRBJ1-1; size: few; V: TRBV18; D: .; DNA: TGTGCCAGCCGACTTGGGCCGGGTGAGGAAGCTTTCTTT; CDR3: CASRLGPGEEAFF
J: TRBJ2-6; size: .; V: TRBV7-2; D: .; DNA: TGTGCCAGCAGTCCGGGTATCTCTGGGGCCAACGTCCTGACTTTC; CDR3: CASSPGISGANVLTF
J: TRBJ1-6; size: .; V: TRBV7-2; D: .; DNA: TGTGCCAGCAGCTTAGTTGTGGGGAAGGACTCACCCCTCCACTTT; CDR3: CASSLVVGKDSPLHF
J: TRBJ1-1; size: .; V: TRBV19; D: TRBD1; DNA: TGTGCCAGTAGTATAGCGGGGACAGGCCTCACGGCTGAAGCTTTCTTT; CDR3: CASSIAGTGLTAEAFF